Listed below are T cell receptor beta chains from one sample, sequenced in a study of CD4 and CD8 cells across lung adenocarcinoma regions. MiXCR was run by TCRdb on the PCR reads, yielding one entry per CDR3 protein. The data contain 11,000 or so distinct CDR3 sequences, 53% of them singletons. Input material: CD8+ T cells from the center of a lung tumor. These receptors were obtained from a female donor with lung adenocarcinoma. The CD4 and CD8 labels of this study may be unreliable. The CDR3 runs from the conserved cysteine through the conserved F or W. The D gene is left open where the match is weak. Part of the rows lack a size; the others show once, few, many or a class for expanded clones.

V gene	J gene	D gene	clone size	CDR3 DNA	CDR3 protein
TRBV27	TRBJ1-2	-	-	TGTGCCAGCAGTACCTCCGGGGGCCCAACTAACTATGGCTACACCTTC	CASSTSGGPTNYGYTF
TRBV6-1	TRBJ2-7	-	-	TGTGCCAGCAGCCGTAGCCGCGAGGGGTACGAGCAGTACTTC	CASSRSREGYEQYF
TRBV7-2	TRBJ1-1	-	-	TGTGCCAGCAGTCTACAGGGAGAGGCAGGTGAAGCTTTCTTT	CASSLQGEAGEAFF
TRBV27	TRBJ2-4	-	once	TGTGCCAGCAAATTCGGTGGCGGGGCCAAAAACATTCAGTACTTC	CASKFGGGAKNIQYF
TRBV27	TRBJ2-1	-	-	TGTGCCAGCAGCCCTTTAGTGGGAGCAGGGGTGGTTGAACAGTTCTTC	CASSPLVGAGVVEQFF
TRBV7-2	TRBJ2-1	-	few	TGTGCCAGCAGCTTAGTTCCGGGGTTGGACAATGAGCAGTTCTTC	CASSLVPGLDNEQFF
TRBV6-1	TRBJ2-7	TRBD2	-	TGTGCCAGCAGTAAGGGTTTGGCGGGAGAGGGCTACGAGCAGTACTTC	CASSKGLAGEGYEQYF
TRBV4-1	TRBJ2-5	-	-	TGCGCCAACAGCCAAGGGCTCGGAGAAGAGACCCAGTACTTC	CANSQGLGEETQYF
TRBV6-5	TRBJ2-2	TRBD1	-	TGTGCCAGCAGTTACCAGGGGGCTGTGAACACCGGGGCGCAGTTTTTT	CASSYQGAVNTGAQFF
TRBV6-1	TRBJ1-5	-	-	TGTGCCAGCACCAAGGGAGCCCATAATCAGCCCCACCACTTT	CASTKGAHNQPHHF
TRBV7-2	TRBJ2-3	TRBD2	-	TGTGCCAGCAGCTTAGGACTAGCGAGGGTAGATACGCAGTATTTT	CASSLGLARVDTQYF
TRBV27	TRBJ2-7	-	many	TGTGCCAGCAGTTTTGGTAGGGGGTACTACGAGCAGTACTTC	CASSFGRGYYEQYF
TRBV6-5	TRBJ2-2	TRBD1	many	TGTGCCAGCAGTTTCCGGGACAGGAACACCGGGGAGCTGTTTTTT	CASSFRDRNTGELFF
TRBV6-1	TRBJ2-1	TRBD2	-	TGTGCCAGCAATCAACTAGCGGGGGGCAATACGCAGTTCTTC	CASNQLAGGNTQFF
TRBV6-1	TRBJ1-2	TRBD1	-	TGTGCCAGCAGTGTAGACAGGGATGGCTACACCTTC	CASSVDRDGYTF
TRBV6-1	TRBJ2-3	-	-	TGTGCCAGCAGGAATCTGGGGGTTGCGAACACCGGGGCGCAGTATTTT	CASRNLGVANTGAQYF
TRBV6-5	TRBJ1-1	-	many	TGTGCCAGCAGTTACTCCCTGACGTCAGGCCCTGAAGCTTTCTTT	CASSYSLTSGPEAFF
TRBV6-5	TRBJ2-3	-	medium-sized	TGTGCCAGCAGTAACCCTCGGACAGACCTACTCTCAGATACGCAGTATTTT	CASSNPRTDLLSDTQYF
TRBV10-2	TRBJ1-2	-	few	TGCGCCAGCAGTAACGATCACATGGACGGCTACACCTTC	CASSNDHMDGYTF
TRBV6-1	TRBJ1-2	-	-	TGTGCCTCTCACCGTGCTCCTAACTATGGCTACACCTTC	CASHRAPNYGYTF
TRBV6-1	TRBJ2-1	-	-	TGTGCCAGCGGAGGAGCGAGCTCCTACAATGAGCAGTTCTTC	CASGGASSYNEQFF
TRBV6-1	TRBJ2-5	-	once	TGTGCCAGCTGTGCGGGGGCCGGGAGTAGCGACCAAGATACCCAGTACTTC	CASCAGAGSSDQDTQYF
TRBV12-3/TRBV12-4	TRBJ1-2	TRBD1	-	TGTGCCAGCAGTACCTACAGGGGGCAAGGGTATGGCTACACCTTC	CASSTYRGQGYGYTF
TRBV10-3	TRBJ2-3	TRBD1	-	TGTGCCACCAAGGTGGGGACAGGCCCAGATACCCAGTATTTC	CATKVGTGPDTQYF
TRBV10-1	TRBJ2-1	TRBD2	few	TGCGCCAGCAGTGAAGCGGGGGGCCCCTACAATGAGCAGTTCTTC	CASSEAGGPYNEQFF
TRBV6-1	TRBJ2-2	-	-	TGTGCCAGCAGTGTGGGTCGGGGAGAGGTGGGCACCGAGAAGCTGTATTTT	CASSVGRGEVGTEKLYF
TRBV27	TRBJ2-3	-	-	TGTGCCAGCAGTCCGAACACTCGAGGGGGTACGCAGTATTTT	CASSPNTRGGTQYF
TRBV6-1	TRBJ2-6	-	-	TGTGCCAGCACCCTATCGGGGAACAGCGGGGCCAACGTCCTGACTTTC	CASTLSGNSGANVLTF
TRBV6-1	TRBJ2-4	TRBD1	-	TGTGCCAGCAGGGACAGGGCTTCAGCCAAAAACATTCAGTACTTC	CASRDRASAKNIQYF
TRBV27	TRBJ2-7	TRBD2	-	TGTGCGGGGAGCGGGGGCCGGGACAAAGATACGCAGTACTTC	CAGSGGRDKDTQYF
TRBV30	TRBJ1-5	-	few	TGTGCCTGGAGTGTTCAGGGGAGTTTCAATCAGCCCCAGCATTTT	CAWSVQGSFNQPQHF
TRBV15	TRBJ2-3	-	-	TGTGCCACCAGGGATTATAGTGGATCCACAGATACGCAGTATTTT	CATRDYSGSTDTQYF
TRBV6-1	TRBJ1-6	TRBD1	medium-sized	TGTGCCAGTGGGACAGCTCATAATTCACCCCTCCACTTT	CASGTAHNSPLHF
TRBV10-3	TRBJ2-2	-	medium-sized	TGTGCCATCAGGGGGGGGGCCCGGGACACCGGGGAGCTGTTTTTT	CAIRGGARDTGELFF
TRBV6-1	TRBJ2-3	-	-	TGTGCCAGCAGTGAACGGCGGTTCGAGGGTACGCAGTATTTT	CASSERRFEGTQYF
TRBV7-2	TRBJ2-5	TRBD1	-	TGTGCCAGCAGCCCCGGGACAGGGGAGACCCAGTACTTC	CASSPGTGETQYF
TRBV11-1	TRBJ2-7	TRBD2	many	TGTGCCAGCAGCTACCTAGCGGGGGTTGGCGAGCAGTACTTC	CASSYLAGVGEQYF
TRBV27	TRBJ2-1	-	few	TGTGCCAGCAGTCCTGGGGCAGGGCCGAGCTCCTACAATGAGCAGTTCTTC	CASSPGAGPSSYNEQFF
TRBV6-5	TRBJ1-3	-	many	TGTGCCAGCAGTTACGGGAGCTCTGGAAACACCATATATTTT	CASSYGSSGNTIYF
TRBV11-3	TRBJ2-1	-	-	TGTGCCAGCAGCGCCGGCGCAAGGGTGAATGAGCAGTTCTTC	CASSAGARVNEQFF
TRBV4-1	TRBJ2-7	TRBD2	-	TGCGCCAGCAGCCAAGGATCTAGCGGGGGATTCTACGAGCAGTACTTC	CASSQGSSGGFYEQYF
TRBV10-3	TRBJ2-7	-	-	TGTGTGGGCCGTGGGGCCGGGGGCCCAGATACGCAGTACTTC	CVGRGAGGPDTQYF
TRBV10-3	TRBJ2-7	-	once	TGTGCCGGGGGGCTCGGGGGCCGTGACCCAGAGACGCAGTACTTC	CAGGLGGRDPETQYF